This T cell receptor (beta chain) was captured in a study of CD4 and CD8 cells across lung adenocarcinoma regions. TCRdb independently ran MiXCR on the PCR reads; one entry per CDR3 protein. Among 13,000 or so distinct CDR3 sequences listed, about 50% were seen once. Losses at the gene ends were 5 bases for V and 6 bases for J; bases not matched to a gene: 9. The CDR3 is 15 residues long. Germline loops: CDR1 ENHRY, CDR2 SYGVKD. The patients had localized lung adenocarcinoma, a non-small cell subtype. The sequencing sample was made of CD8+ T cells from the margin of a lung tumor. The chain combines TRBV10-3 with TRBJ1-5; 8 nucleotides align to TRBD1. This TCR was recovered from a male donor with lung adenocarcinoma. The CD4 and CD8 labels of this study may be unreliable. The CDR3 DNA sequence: TGTGCCATCAGTACGGACAGGGTATTCGGTCAGCCCCAGCATTTT. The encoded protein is CAISTDRVFGQPQHF.